This TCR beta chain was recorded in a study of T-cell reconstitution after alpha-beta-depleted transplantation in children. Details on this clonotype: What it binds is unknown.

This CDR3 is built from 14 residues. The V end lost 5 bases, the J end lost 3 bases, and 10 bases lay between the germline ends. The germline CDR1 and CDR2 sequences are SGHTA and FQGNSA. The authors prepared the TCRbeta library with unique molecular identifiers. TCRdb recomputed calls from the PCR reads with MiXCR, one row per CDR3 protein. The sample yields 500,000 to 600,000 distinct CDR3 sequences, 27% seen once. Overall study results and limits: After transplant, high TCRbeta diversity at day 60 in some patients arose from surviving recipient T cells and thymic progenitors. Expanded graft clones numbering several hundred reportedly gave rise to alpha-beta T cells about two months after transplant. A year had passed since transplant, and T-cell counts and diversity by then came mostly from newly produced T cells.

This clonotype originated in a boy younger than two with Wiskott-Aldrich syndrome, due to receive a stem cell transplant. The material was PBMCs, obtained before TCRalphabeta/CD19-depleted stem cell transplant. The V call is TRBV7-2, the J call TRBJ2-2; D is unresolved. The CDR3 here is CASSRRTDTGELFF. The CDR3 DNA reads as TGTGCCAGCAGCCGGCGGACGGACACCGGGGAGCTGTTTTTT.